This T cell receptor beta chain came from a study of T-cell memory formation after mild COVID-19. Study observations and caveats: Detection of some responders pre-infection suggested pre-existing cross-reactive memory T cells participated. Contracting CD4+ clones sat mainly in CM and EM; CD8+ in EMRA.

TCR alpha and TCR beta cDNA libraries carrying sample barcodes and UMIs came from 5'RACE with constant-segment primers. One entry per CDR3 protein results from TCRdb running MiXCR on the 5' RACE reads. The table lists some 46,000 distinct CDR3 sequences, around 6.6% of them singletons. This clonotype has at least ten counts. Its target is unknown. Germline V CDR1 and CDR2: SGHTA, FQGNSA. V was clipped by 5 bases and J by 1 base, with 11 bases between them. This CDR3 has 14 residues. The specimen sequenced was PBMCs or a T cell subset sorted from them (not recorded which). The genes are TRBV7-2 and TRBJ2-5; no definite D call. The origin of this receptor is an adult who had mild COVID-19 (a few samples of this study predate the infection). Cell type and time point are not known. The CDR3 sequence: CASSPLGLQETQYF. The CDR3 bases are TGTGCCAGCAGCCCGCTAGGTCTCCAAGAGACCCAGTACTTC.